This T cell receptor (beta chain) was sequenced for a study of OX40 agonist ivuxolimab in advanced cancers. As regards this clone: The antigen remains undetermined.

V was shortened by 3 bases and J by 6 bases, with 20 bases between the two germline ends. CDR1 is KGHSH, CDR2 LQKENI, per germline. The CDR3 totals 16 residues. Findings of the study overall: Average numbers of expanded clones were greater in CD8+ T cells than in CD4+.

The data were produced by immunoSEQ multiplex PCR, yet TCRdb's version contains in-frame clones alone and is incomplete. Among tens of thousands of clones, around 86% were seen once, and the ten largest hold about 1.2%. This TCR derives from an adult with an advanced solid tumor such as melanoma, head and neck, liver or kidney cancer. This rearrangement joins TRBV18 to TRBJ1-2; D unresolved. Sequenced here: CD4+ or CD8+ T cells sorted from blood, sampled in a trial of the OX40 agonist ivuxolimab. CDR3 in amino acids: CASSPRMTQHHDGYTF. For the CDR3, the DNA is TGTGCCAGCTCACCTCGCATGACCCAGCACCATGATGGCTACACCTTC.